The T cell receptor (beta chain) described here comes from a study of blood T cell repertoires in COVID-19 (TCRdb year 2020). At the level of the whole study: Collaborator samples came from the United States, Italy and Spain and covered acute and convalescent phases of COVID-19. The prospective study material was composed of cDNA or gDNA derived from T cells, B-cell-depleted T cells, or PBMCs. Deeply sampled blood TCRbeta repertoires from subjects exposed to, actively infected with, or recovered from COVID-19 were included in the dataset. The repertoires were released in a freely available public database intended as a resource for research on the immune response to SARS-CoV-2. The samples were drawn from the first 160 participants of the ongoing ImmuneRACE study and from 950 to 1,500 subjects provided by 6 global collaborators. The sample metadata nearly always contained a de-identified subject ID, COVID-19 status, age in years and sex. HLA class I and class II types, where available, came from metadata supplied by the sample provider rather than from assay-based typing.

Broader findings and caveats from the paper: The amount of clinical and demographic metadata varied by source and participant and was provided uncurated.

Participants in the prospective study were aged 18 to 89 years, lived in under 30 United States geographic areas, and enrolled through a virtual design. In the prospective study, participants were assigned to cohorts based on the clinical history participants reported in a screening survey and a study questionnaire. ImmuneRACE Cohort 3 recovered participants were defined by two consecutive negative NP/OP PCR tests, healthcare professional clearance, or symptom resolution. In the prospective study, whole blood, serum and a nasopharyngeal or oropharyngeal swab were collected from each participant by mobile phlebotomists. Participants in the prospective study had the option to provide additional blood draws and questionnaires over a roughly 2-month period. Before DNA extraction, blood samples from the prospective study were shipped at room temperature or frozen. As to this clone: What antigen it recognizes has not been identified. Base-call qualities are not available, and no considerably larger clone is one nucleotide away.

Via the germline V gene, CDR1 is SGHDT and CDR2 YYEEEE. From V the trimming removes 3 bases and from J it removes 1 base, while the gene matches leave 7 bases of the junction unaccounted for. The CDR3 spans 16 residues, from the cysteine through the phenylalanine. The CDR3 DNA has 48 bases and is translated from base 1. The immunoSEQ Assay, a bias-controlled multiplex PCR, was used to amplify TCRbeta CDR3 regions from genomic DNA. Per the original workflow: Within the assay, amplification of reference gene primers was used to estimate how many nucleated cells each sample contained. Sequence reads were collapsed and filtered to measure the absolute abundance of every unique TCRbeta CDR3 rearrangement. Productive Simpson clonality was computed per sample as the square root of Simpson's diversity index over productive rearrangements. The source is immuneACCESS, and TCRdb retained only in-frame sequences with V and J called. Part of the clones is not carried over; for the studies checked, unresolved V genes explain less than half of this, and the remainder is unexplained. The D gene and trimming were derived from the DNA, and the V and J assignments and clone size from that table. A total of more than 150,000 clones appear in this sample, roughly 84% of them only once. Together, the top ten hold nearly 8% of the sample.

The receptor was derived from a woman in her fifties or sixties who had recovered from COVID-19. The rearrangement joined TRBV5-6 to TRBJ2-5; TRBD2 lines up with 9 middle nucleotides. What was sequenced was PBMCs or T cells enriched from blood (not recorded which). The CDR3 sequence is CASSSIAGDLQETQYF. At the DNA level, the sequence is TGTGCCAGCAGCTCCATAGCGGGAGACCTCCAAGAGACCCAGTACTTC.